The TCR beta chain described here comes from a study of cytomegalovirus exposure and HLA in healthy donors. Study-wide findings and caveats: Later on, a genetic analysis was performed. It linked a missense variant in DCLRE1C with V- and J-gene trimming of TCR beta. Immune exposure was documented only through CMV serostatus. In a later analysis, HLA-C alleles had the fewest associated TCRs, DRB1 alleles the most.

In the case of this clone: Its antigen is as yet unknown.

13 Jbeta primers and 60 Vbeta primers were used for the PCR. TCRdb's table, derived via immunoSEQ multiplex PCR, lists solely in-frame clones and lacks some. Of around 120,000 clones listed, over 60% were seen once; the top ten hold 6.3%. V dropped 3 bases and J dropped 0 bases, with 11 bases sitting between them. The CDR3 is 15 residues long. The germline V gene encodes CDR1 MNHEY and CDR2 SMNVEV (reference sequence). The chain combines TRBV27 with TRBJ1-1; D is undetermined. The source is a woman aged 40 to 49 in good health and CMV-seronegative. The sequenced material came from PBMCs. The CDR3 bases are TGTGCCAGCAGTTTGGTCGGGATGATGAACACTGAAGCTTTCTTT. Translated: CASSLVGMMNTEAFF.